Following are 29 T cell receptor beta chains from one sample sequenced in a study of OX40 agonist ivuxolimab in advanced cancers. Measured with immunoSEQ multiplex PCR; TCRdb has only the in-frame clones, and not every one. Of tens of thousands of clones listed, around 80% are singletons. Material: CD4+ or CD8+ T cells sorted from blood, obtained in a trial of the OX40 agonist ivuxolimab. Source of these receptors: an adult with an advanced solid tumor such as melanoma, head and neck, liver or kidney cancer.

Concerning this clone itself: At one end the junction does not follow the germline gene, possibly because of a read error. The V and J genes are TRBV29-1 and TRBJ2-5; 8 bases line up with TRBD1. The CDR3 sequence is 13 residues long. The germline V gene has CDR1 SQVTM and CDR2 ANQGSEA. The CDR3 region is CSVEIRFGRGPDF. CDR3 DNA sequence: TGCAGCGTTGAAATAAGGTTTGGCAGGGGGCCCGACTTC.

This clone appeared a few times. This rearrangement joins TRBV7-2 to TRBJ1-1; 10 nucleotides agree with TRBD1. The CDR3 totals 16 residues. The germline CDR1 and CDR2 sequences are SGHTA and FQGNSA. Trimming removed 5 bases from V and 5 bases from J; junction bases left unmatched: 11. The CDR3, as DNA: TGTGCCAGCAGCCCTATTGTGGGACAGGGGATAACTGAAGCTTTCTTT. It is translated as CASSPIVGQGITEAFF.

The rearrangement uses TRBV4-2 and TRBJ2-1; the match to TRBD1 covers 8 bases. Trimming cost V 2 bases and J 9 bases; bases outside gene matches: 6. Germline V gives CDR1 LGHNA, CDR2 YNFKEQ. CDR3 length: 14 amino acids. As DNA, the CDR3 is TGTGCCAGCAGCCAACCGGACAGGGTCGGTGAGCAGTTCTTC. Translation: CASSQPDRVGEQFF.

Within the sample, this clone is medium-sized. The V gene is TRBV15, the J gene TRBJ2-1; 7 nucleotides agree with TRBD2. V lost 4 bases and J lost 6; bases outside the gene matches: 6. The CDR3 sequence is 14 residues long. The germline CDR1 and CDR2 sequences are LNHNV and YYDKDF (reference sequence). CDR3 sequence: CATSKTSNRNEQFF. The CDR3 DNA reads as TGTGCCACCAGCAAGACTAGCAATCGCAATGAGCAGTTCTTC.

The gene calls are TRBV5-1 and TRBJ1-1; 10 bases align to TRBD1. V shed 3 bases and J 4 bases; nucleotides not matched to a gene: 0. This CDR3 has 13 amino acids. Germline assignment: CDR1 SGHRS and CDR2 YFSETQ. The CDR3 sequence: CASSWTGGTEAFF. The CDR3 nucleotides are TGCGCCAGCAGCTGGACAGGGGGCACTGAAGCTTTCTTT.

The rearrangement links TRBV5-1 to TRBJ2-1, with 9 bases that match TRBD2. The length of the CDR3 is 18 residues. CDR1 and CDR2 from the germline V gene are SGHRS and YFSETQ. Trimming removed 4 bases from V and 0 bases from J; junction bases left unmatched: 11. The DNA of the CDR3 is TGCGCCAGCAGCCCGGGAGGGACTAGCAGAAGCTCCTACAATGAGCAGTTCTTC. Amino acid sequence: CASSPGGTSRSSYNEQFF. The entire variable domain, with the rest obtained from reference TRBV5-1 and TRBJ2-1, is as follows: KAGVTQTPRYLIKTRGQQVTLSCSPISGHRSVSWYQQTPGQGLQFLFEYFSETQRNKGNFPGRFSGRQFSNSRSEMNVSTLELGDSALYLCASSPGGTSRSSYNEQFFGPGTRLTVL.

J is TRBJ2-7 and V is TRBV5-4; D might be TRBD2 (5 bases). Per the germline V gene, CDR1 is SGHNT and CDR2 is YYREEE (reference sequence). With 3 bases removed from V and 4 bases from J, the gap between germline ends came to 14 bases. The CDR3 is 14 residues long. The CDR3 DNA is TGTGCCAGCAGCTCCCCACGTGGAGGATACGAGCAGTACTTC. This translates into CASSSPRGGYEQYF.

This clone was found a few times. The chain uses TRBV28 and TRBJ2-7; D is ambiguous. The CDR3 covers 13 residues. Trimming stripped 6 bases from V and 4 bases from J, with 13 bases between. The V gene's germline CDR1 is MDHEN and CDR2 SYDVKM. Here the CDR3 DNA reads TGTGCCAGCAGCGTGGGCATAGTATACGAGCAGTACTTC. Translation gives CASSVGIVYEQYF.

V and J are TRBV5-1 and TRBJ1-3, with D possibly being TRBD1 (6 bases). Germline V gene lookup returns CDR1 SGHRS and CDR2 YFSETQ. The V gene lost 2 bases and the J gene lost 4 bases, with 19 bases spanning the gap. This CDR3 has 17 residues. CDR3 region: CASSFGAGELKGNTIYF. The CDR3 DNA reads TGCGCCAGCAGCTTTGGTGCAGGGGAATTAAAAGGAAACACCATATATTTT.

Here the CDR3 reads CASSATDNQYF. CDR3 DNA sequence: TGTGCCAGCAGTGCGACGGATAACCAGTACTTC. The chain uses TRBV2 and TRBJ2-5; D uncertain. From germline, CDR1 is SNHLY and CDR2 FYNNEI. Trimming cost V 4 bases and J 10 bases, with 10 bases left between them. The CDR3 has 11 residues.

The chain recombines TRBV5-1 with TRBJ2-1, with TRBD2 identical over 14 bases. The CDR3 runs 18 residues. With V trimmed by 4 bases and J by 8 bases, 14 bases remained unmatched. Germline V CDR1 and CDR2: SGHRS, YFSETQ. CDR3 nucleotides: TGCGCCAGCAGCCAGGGGGGACTAGCGGGAGTGATTATCGATGAGCAGTTCTTC. Protein product: CASSQGGLAGVIIDEQFF.

The V call is TRBV6-1, the J call TRBJ2-7; 8 nucleotides match TRBD1. The germline CDR1 and CDR2 sequences are MNHNS and SASEGT. The CDR3 has 14 amino acids. Unmatched junction bases numbered 4, after V lost 4 bases and J lost 2 bases. The CDR3 nucleotides are TGTGCCAGCAGTGTGACAGGGGCGCCCTACGAGCAGTACTTC. This sequence encodes CASSVTGAPYEQYF.

The rearrangement joins TRBV6-5 to TRBJ2-2; 8 bases fit TRBD2. The CDR3 extends over 15 amino acids. V shed 5 bases and J 2 bases; nucleotides not matched to a gene: 4. Germline loops: CDR1 MNHEY, CDR2 SVGAGI. The CDR3 is CASSPGGGNTGELFF. The CDR3, as DNA: TGTGCCAGCAGTCCCGGGGGGGGAAACACCGGGGAGCTGTTTTTT.

The chain links TRBV28 to TRBJ1-2; D remains unclear. This CDR3 is built from 14 residues. Trimming removed 2 bases at V and 3 bases at J, with 10 bases between. Germline V CDR1 and CDR2: MDHEN, SYDVKM. The DNA of the CDR3 is TGTGCCAGCAGTTTACCCACCGGTGACTATGGCTACACCTTC. Encoded protein: CASSLPTGDYGYTF.

The J gene is TRBJ2-1, the V gene TRBV4-3; D might be TRBD1 (7 bases). The CDR3 is 16 residues long. The ends were cut back, 6 bases at V and 6 bases at J, with 21 bases in the middle. Germline CDR1 is LGHNA and CDR2 is YSLEER. CDR3: CASSPAEGAWGNEQFF. The CDR3 DNA reads TGCGCCAGCAGTCCGGCGGAGGGGGCCTGGGGCAATGAGCAGTTCTTC.

This chain uses TRBV27 with TRBJ2-1, with no clear D. This CDR3 spans 13 amino acids. V was cut by 4 bases and J by 4 bases, with 8 bases left in between. Germline-derived CDR1 and CDR2 are MNHEY and SMNVEV (reference sequence). CDR3 nucleotides: TGTGCCAGCAGTTCCCTATATTACAATGAGCAGTTCTTC. Its translation is CASSSLYYNEQFF.

This clone has more than one count but fewer than ten. The sample contains more than one DNA sequence encoding this CDR3. The chain employs TRBV5-1 and TRBJ1-4, with D unclear. V shed 0 bases and J shed 0 bases, with 6 bases lying between them. From germline, CDR1 is SGHRS and CDR2 YFSETQ. This CDR3 spans 15 amino acids. CDR3 residues: CASSLEPTTNEKLFF. CDR3 nucleotides: TGCGCCAGCAGCTTGGAGCCTACAACTAATGAAAAACTGTTTTTT.

The sample holds one count of this clone. This chain links TRBV5-6 with TRBJ2-3, with D unclear. The germline V gene has CDR1 SGHDT and CDR2 YYEEEE. The CDR3 covers 12 residues. With 3 bases removed from V and 6 bases from J, the gap between germline ends came to 8 bases. This chain's CDR3 is CASSSPGDTQYF. The CDR3 region has the DNA TGTGCCAGCAGCTCCCCCGGTGATACGCAGTATTTT.

The genes are TRBV11-2 and TRBJ2-5; 7 nucleotides align to TRBD1. Germline V gene data show CDR1 as SGHAT and CDR2 as FQNNGV. The ends lost 2 bases at V and 4 bases at J; junction bases unmatched: 7. The CDR3 spans 15 residues. CDR3 DNA: TGTGCCAGCAGCTTACCAGGGGGTTCGACAGAGACCCAGTACTTC. Amino acid sequence: CASSLPGGSTETQYF.

The J gene is TRBJ2-1, the V gene TRBV2; TRBD2 agrees at 9 bases. CDR1 is SNHLY and CDR2 is FYNNEI in the germline V gene. The CDR3 has 15 residues. With 3 bases clipped from V and 9 bases from J, the junction kept 9 bases outside the gene matches. The CDR3 spells CASSEGGRALSEQFF. DNA of the CDR3: TGTGCCAGCAGTGAGGGCGGGAGGGCCTTGAGTGAGCAGTTCTTC.

The V call is TRBV28, the J call TRBJ1-2; TRBD1 aligns across 7 bases. Germline assignment: CDR1 MDHEN and CDR2 SYDVKM. The V and J ends lost 3 bases and 2 bases, in that order; junction bases with no gene match: 12. The CDR3 is 17 residues long. CDR3 loop: CASSFQIETGRNYGYTF. CDR3 nucleotides: TGTGCCAGCAGTTTTCAAATCGAGACAGGGAGGAACTATGGCTACACCTTC.

The chain joins TRBV7-2 to TRBJ2-1; D is unresolved. This CDR3 is built from 14 residues. Per germline, CDR1 SGHTA and CDR2 FQGNSA. Trimming removed 7 bases at V and 0 bases at J, with 10 bases between. CDR3 residues: CASNERSSYNEQFF. The CDR3 DNA is TGTGCCAGCAACGAACGGAGCTCCTACAATGAGCAGTTCTTC.

V gene TRBV4-3 combines with J gene TRBJ1-1, with D unclear. Trimming left V 0 bases short and J 3 bases short, with 11 bases between. CDR1 is LGHNA, CDR2 YSLEER, per germline. The CDR3 covers 15 residues. The CDR3 here is CASSQDSEGYTEAFF. In DNA form, the CDR3 reads TGCGCCAGCAGCCAAGATTCGGAAGGCTACACTGAAGCTTTCTTT.

The chain has TRBV7-3 and TRBJ2-6; D unresolved. CDR3 size: 16 residues. Germline V gene lookup returns CDR1 SGHTA and CDR2 FQGTGA. Trimming removed 1 base at V and 0 bases at J, with 7 bases between. The CDR3 region is CASSLMGSSGANVLTF. CDR3 nucleotide sequence: TGTGCCAGCAGCTTAATGGGTTCCTCTGGGGCCAACGTCCTGACTTTC.

The chain joins TRBV9 to TRBJ1-1; D remains unclear. The germline CDR1 and CDR2 sequences are SGDLS and YYNGEE. The CDR3 runs to 13 residues. Trimming took 3 bases from V and 5 from J, leaving 11 bases between them. CDR3 sequence reads: CASSGQLGTEAFF. In DNA, the CDR3 is TGTGCCAGCAGCGGGCAATTGGGGACTGAAGCTTTCTTT.

This clone was seen more than once but under ten times. The CDR3 bases are TGTGCCAGTGGGAGGGTAGCCTACGAGCAGTACTTC. This codes for CASGRVAYEQYF. This sequence joins TRBV11-2 and TRBJ2-7; 7 bases are shared with TRBD2. V trimming: 9 bases; J trimming: 2 bases; junction bases outside the gene matches: 4. The V gene's germline CDR1 is SGHAT and CDR2 FQNNGV. CDR3 length equals 12 residues.

The rearrangement uses TRBV13 and TRBJ2-1; D uncertain. Trimming pared 3 bases from V and 7 bases from J, leaving 13 bases between. The germline gives CDR1 PRHDT, CDR2 FYEKMQ (reference sequence). This CDR3 is 14 amino acids long. The CDR3 DNA reads TGTGCCAGCAGCTTCTACGGTTTGGGGAATGAGCAGTTCTTC. Translated: CASSFYGLGNEQFF.

The CDR3 spells CASSLAGGSYEQYF. The CDR3 DNA reads as TGTGCCAGCAGCTTAGCGGGGGGCTCCTACGAGCAGTACTTC. V usage is TRBV7-9 and J usage is TRBJ2-7; D perhaps matches TRBD2 (6 bases). The CDR3 runs to 14 residues. CDR1 and CDR2 (germline): SEHNR, FQNEAQ (reference sequence). V was cut by 0 bases and J by 0 bases, with 6 bases left in between.

This clone showed up just a few times. The rearrangement uses TRBV4-2 and TRBJ2-7; 8 positions match TRBD2. V lost 4 bases and J lost 7; bases outside the gene matches: 12. Germline V gene lookup returns CDR1 LGHNA and CDR2 YNFKEQ. The CDR3 loop spans 15 amino acids. The CDR3 DNA reads TGTGCCAGCAGCCCCCTGGGGCGGGAGGTAGAAGAGCAGTACTTC. Its translation is CASSPLGREVEEQYF.